The 4 T cell receptor beta chains reported below all come from one sample, sequenced in a study of shared clonotypes between healthy human individuals. Here immunoSEQ multiplex PCR was the method, and the copy in TCRdb shows in-frame clones only, minus some. The sample yields about 680,000 clones, around 73% seen once. Sequences were obtained from memory CD4+ T cells sorted from blood. The subset was: CD45RA-negative fraction. These receptors all come from a woman under 40 in good health.

In its sample, this clone was seen a few times. The chain has TRBV6-1 and TRBJ2-2; TRBD1 or TRBD2 may be the D gene (5 bases each). The CDR3 is 15 residues long. V shed 4 bases and J shed 5 bases, with 14 bases lying between them. Germline V gene data show CDR1 as MNHNS and CDR2 as SASEGT. CDR3 region: CASSGFSEGTGELFF. In DNA, the CDR3 is TGTGCCAGCAGTGGCTTCTCTGAGGGGACCGGGGAGCTGTTTTTT.

This clone was observed a few times. The V gene is TRBV30, the J gene TRBJ2-2; 12 bases are a match to TRBD2. Germline trimming cut 4 bases from V and 7 bases from J; bases unmatched to any gene: 7. There are 15 residues in the CDR3. Germline V CDR1 and CDR2: GTSNPN, SVGIG (reference sequence). The CDR3 reads CAWKGLAGNGGELFF. CDR3 nucleotides: TGTGCCTGGAAAGGACTAGCGGGAAATGGCGGGGAGCTGTTTTTT.

This chain uses TRBV25-1 with TRBJ1-3; D is uncertain. With 3 bases removed from V and 13 bases from J, the gap between germline ends came to 13 bases. The V gene's germline CDR1 is MGHDK and CDR2 SYGVNS. The CDR3 consists of 12 residues. CDR3 sequence (DNA): TGTGCCAGCAGTGAGAATCCAGGCGAAATATATTTT. It encodes CASSENPGEIYF. The variable domain in full, completed from reference TRBV25-1 and TRBJ1-3, reads EADIYQTPRYLVIGTGKKITLECSQTMGHDKMYWYQQDPGMELHLIHYSYGVNSTEKGDLSSESTVSRIRTEHFPLTLESARPSHTSQYLCASSENPGEIYFGEGSWLTVV.

This clone appeared a few times. The rearrangement uses TRBV7-9 and TRBJ1-2, with 9 bases aligning to TRBD1. The CDR3 totals 14 residues. Germline lookup yields CDR1 SEHNR and CDR2 FQNEAQ (reference sequence). V lost 3 bases and J lost 5; bases outside the gene matches: 4. DNA of the CDR3: TGTGCCAGCAGCTTCGAGACAGGGGGATATGGCTACACCTTC. The encoded protein is CASSFETGGYGYTF.